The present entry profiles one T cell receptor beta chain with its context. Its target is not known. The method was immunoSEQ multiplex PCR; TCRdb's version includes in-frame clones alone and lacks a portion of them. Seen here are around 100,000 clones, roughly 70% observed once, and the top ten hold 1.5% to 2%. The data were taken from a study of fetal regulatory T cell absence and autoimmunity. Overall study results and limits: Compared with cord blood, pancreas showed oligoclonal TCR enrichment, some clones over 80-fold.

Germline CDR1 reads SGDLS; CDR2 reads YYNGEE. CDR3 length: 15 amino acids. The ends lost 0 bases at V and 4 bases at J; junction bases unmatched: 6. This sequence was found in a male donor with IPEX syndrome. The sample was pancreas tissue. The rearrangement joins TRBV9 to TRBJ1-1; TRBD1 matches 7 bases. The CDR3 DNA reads TGTGCCAGCAGCGTAGTGCAGGGGGGGAGCACTGAAGCTTTCTTT. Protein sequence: CASSVVQGGSTEAFF. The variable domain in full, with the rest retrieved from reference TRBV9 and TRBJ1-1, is DSGVTQTPKHLITATGQRVTLRCSPRSGDLSVYWYQQSLDQGLQFLIQYYNGEERAKGNILERFSAQQFPDLHSELNLSSLELGDSALYFCASSVVQGGSTEAFFGQGTRLTVV.